This T cell receptor beta chain was found in a study of T cells in localized non-small cell lung cancer. Study results and caveats: Longer overall survival accompanied higher blood T cell density. It remains possible that heterogeneity exists, since only one tumor region was sequenced. Turning up in adjacent lung were a median 57 of the top 100 tumor clones.

The CDR3 totals 18 residues. The germline V gene has CDR1 LGHNA and CDR2 YSLEER. The J segment lost 6 bases and the V segment lost 2 bases, leaving 14 bases of the junction unmatched. About this clone: Its antigen is not identified.

Some clones are missing from TCRdb's copy, which holds only in-frame ones; the method was immunoSEQ multiplex PCR. The table has about 21,000 clones, 70% to 90% seen once. This clonotype was obtained from a woman aged 35-75 years with stage II squamous cell lung carcinoma. Sample: PBMCs, taken before any cancer treatment. The rearrangement links TRBV4-3 to TRBJ2-2; TRBD2 agrees at 8 bases. In nucleotides, the CDR3 is TGCGCCAGCAGCCAAAAGAGCGGAGCGGGAGTTAGTTCCGGGGAGCTGTTTTTT. Translating gives CASSQKSGAGVSSGELFF.